Below, 11 T cell receptor beta chains from the same sample are listed, as sequenced in a study of cytomegalovirus exposure and HLA in healthy donors. Clones were read by immunoSEQ multiplex PCR, and TCRdb kept only the in-frame ones, dropping some. The profile covers 200,000 to 250,000 clones, with over 75% appearing a single time and 2% to 2.5% taken by the ten largest. The sequencing sample was made of PBMCs. The receptors shown here come from a woman aged 18-29 years in good health and CMV-seropositive.

This chain joins TRBV30 and TRBJ1-5; weak D call: TRBD1 (5 bases). V lost 3 bases, J lost 4 bases, and 13 bases lay in between. Germline assignment: CDR1 GTSNPN and CDR2 SVGIG (reference sequence). The CDR3 covers 14 residues. CDR3 coding DNA: TGTGCCTGGAGGGTTACAGGAATTAATCAGCCCCAGCATTTT. This gives the protein CAWRVTGINQPQHF.

The chain carries TRBV15 and TRBJ2-1; 7 positions agree with TRBD1. The CDR3 length is 14 residues. Trimming removed 0 bases from V and 9 bases from J; junction bases left unmatched: 5. Germline V gene sequence: CDR1 LNHNV, CDR2 YYDKDF (reference sequence). The CDR3 DNA is TGTGCCACCAGCAGAGACAGGGGGTATAGTGAGCAGTTCTTC. As protein: CATSRDRGYSEQFF.

About this clone: This CDR3 is also generated by other DNA sequences in the sample. V and J are TRBV2 and TRBJ2-3, with 10 bases fitting TRBD2. This CDR3 has 14 amino acids. CDR1 is SNHLY, CDR2 FYNNEI, per germline. J lost 3 bases, V lost 9 bases, and 6 bases had no gene match. DNA for the CDR3: TGTGCCAGTACCGGGACTAGCGTAACAGATACGCAGTATTTT. It specifies CASTGTSVTDTQYF.

The V call is TRBV28, the J call TRBJ2-3; D not resolved. CDR1 is MDHEN and CDR2 is SYDVKM in the germline V gene. V was trimmed by 6 bases and J by 3 bases, leaving 4 bases between them. The CDR3 has 11 residues. The CDR3 is CASSYTDTQYF. The DNA of the CDR3 is TGTGCCAGCAGCTATACAGATACGCAGTATTTT.

The chain has TRBV13 and TRBJ2-1, with 10 bases fitting TRBD2. The CDR3 runs to 15 residues. V trimming: 5 bases; J trimming: 4 bases; junction bases outside the gene matches: 5. Germline V lookup: CDR1 PRHDT, CDR2 FYEKMQ (reference sequence). This chain's CDR3 is CASSPGLAEYNEQFF. The CDR3 DNA reads TGTGCCAGCAGCCCCGGACTAGCGGAGTACAATGAGCAGTTCTTC.

J is TRBJ1-1 and V is TRBV27; 9 positions match TRBD1. V was clipped by 7 bases and J by 6 bases; unmatched bases: 6. Germline lookup yields CDR1 MNHEY and CDR2 SMNVEV (reference sequence). This CDR3 region has 13 residues. The CDR3 reads CASKGQGGSEAFF. In nucleotides, the CDR3 is TGTGCCAGCAAGGGACAGGGAGGCTCTGAAGCTTTCTTT.

V gene TRBV15 combines with J gene TRBJ1-1; D unclear. There are 14 residues in the CDR3. V lost 5 bases to trimming and J lost 3 bases, with 13 bases between them. CDR1 is LNHNV and CDR2 is YYDKDF in the germline V gene (reference sequence). CDR3 region: CATSGLRVYTEAFF. The DNA for the CDR3 is TGTGCCACCAGCGGCCTGAGGGTGTACACTGAAGCTTTCTTT.

V and J are TRBV2 and TRBJ2-1; no definite D call. Germline values: CDR1 SNHLY, CDR2 FYNNEI. This CDR3 comprises 11 residues. Deletions cut 8 bases from V and 6 bases from J, with 8 bases between. The CDR3 loop reads CASCVANEQFF. The CDR3 DNA follows: TGTGCCAGCTGTGTGGCCAATGAGCAGTTCTTC.

This clone was observed once. The rearrangement links TRBV2 to TRBJ1-5; maybe TRBD1 (5 bases). The CDR3 is made up of 16 amino acids. Germline V gives CDR1 SNHLY, CDR2 FYNNEI. V was shortened by 5 bases and J by 5 bases, with 19 bases between the two germline ends. CDR3: CASSPKGADGYQPQHF. The CDR3 nucleotides are TGTGCCAGCAGTCCAAAAGGGGCGGACGGATATCAGCCCCAGCATTTT.

The rearrangement uses TRBV19 and TRBJ1-1; 10 bases map to TRBD1. J was trimmed by 4 bases and V by 7 bases; bases with no gene match: 9. In germline, CDR1 is LNHDA, CDR2 SQIVND (reference sequence). CDR3 length equals 15 residues. In DNA, the CDR3 is TGTGCCAGTACCGAAGCGGGACAGGGGAGCACTGAAGCTTTCTTT. This translates into CASTEAGQGSTEAFF.

The chain uses TRBV30 and TRBJ1-1; 7 bases match TRBD1. V trimming: 2 bases; J trimming: 5 bases; junction bases outside the gene matches: 2. Germline loops: CDR1 GTSNPN, CDR2 SVGIG (reference sequence). The CDR3 runs to 12 residues. CDR3 coding DNA: TGTGCCTGGAGTCCGACAGGGACTGAAGCTTTCTTT. This codes for CAWSPTGTEAFF.